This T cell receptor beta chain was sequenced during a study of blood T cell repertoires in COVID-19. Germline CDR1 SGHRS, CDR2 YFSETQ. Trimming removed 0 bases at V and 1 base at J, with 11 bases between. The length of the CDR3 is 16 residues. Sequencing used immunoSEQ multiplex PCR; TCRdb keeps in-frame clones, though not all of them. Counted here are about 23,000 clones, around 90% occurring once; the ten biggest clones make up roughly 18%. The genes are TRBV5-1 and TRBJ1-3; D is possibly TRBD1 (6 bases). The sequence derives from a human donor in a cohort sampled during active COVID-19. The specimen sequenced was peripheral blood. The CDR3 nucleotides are TGCGCCAGCAGCTTGGACGGCAGGGGATCTGGAAACACCATATATTTT. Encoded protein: CASSLDGRGSGNTIYF.